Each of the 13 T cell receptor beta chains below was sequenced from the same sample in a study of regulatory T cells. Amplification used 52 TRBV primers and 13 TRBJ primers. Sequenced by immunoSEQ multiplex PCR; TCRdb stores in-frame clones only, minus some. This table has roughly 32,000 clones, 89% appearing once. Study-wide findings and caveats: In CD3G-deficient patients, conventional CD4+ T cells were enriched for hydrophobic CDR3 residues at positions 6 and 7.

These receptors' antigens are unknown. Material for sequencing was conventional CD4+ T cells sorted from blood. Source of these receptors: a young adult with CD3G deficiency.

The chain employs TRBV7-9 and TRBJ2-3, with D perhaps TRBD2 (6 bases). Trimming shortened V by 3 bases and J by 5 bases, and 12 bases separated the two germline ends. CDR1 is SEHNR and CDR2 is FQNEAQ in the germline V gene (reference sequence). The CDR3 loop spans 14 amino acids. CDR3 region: CASSFLSGGDTQYF. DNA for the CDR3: TGTGCCAGCAGCTTCCTTAGCGGAGGAGATACGCAGTATTTT.

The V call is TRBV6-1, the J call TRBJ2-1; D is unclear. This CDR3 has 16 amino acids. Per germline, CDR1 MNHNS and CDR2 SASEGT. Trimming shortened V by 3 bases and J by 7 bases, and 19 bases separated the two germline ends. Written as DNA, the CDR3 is TGTGCCAGCAGTGACAACAAGTTGGTAAAGGGAAATGAGCAGTTCTTC. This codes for CASSDNKLVKGNEQFF.

The CDR3 DNA reads TGTGCCTGGAGTGTTGGGGGGCCCGACAAGGCGCAGTACTTC. Protein: CAWSVGGPDKAQYF. The genes are TRBV30 and TRBJ2-7; possibly TRBD1 or TRBD2 for D (6 bases each). The V and J ends lost 0 bases and 9 bases respectively, with 18 bases between them. Germline V gene sequence: CDR1 GTSNPN, CDR2 SVGIG (reference sequence). The CDR3 runs to 14 residues.

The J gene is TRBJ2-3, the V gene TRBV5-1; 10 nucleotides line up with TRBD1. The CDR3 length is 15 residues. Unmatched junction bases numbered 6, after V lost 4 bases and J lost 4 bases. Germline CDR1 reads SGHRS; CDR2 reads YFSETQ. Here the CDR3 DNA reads TGCGCCAGCAGCCGGGGACAGGGGTTCGCAGATACGCAGTATTTT. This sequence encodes CASSRGQGFADTQYF.

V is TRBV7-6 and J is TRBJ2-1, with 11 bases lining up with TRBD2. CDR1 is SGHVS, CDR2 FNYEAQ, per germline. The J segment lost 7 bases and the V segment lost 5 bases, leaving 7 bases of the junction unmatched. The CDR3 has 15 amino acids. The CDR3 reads CASSPTSGSSNEQFF. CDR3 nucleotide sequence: TGTGCCAGCAGCCCAACTAGCGGGAGTTCGAATGAGCAGTTCTTC.

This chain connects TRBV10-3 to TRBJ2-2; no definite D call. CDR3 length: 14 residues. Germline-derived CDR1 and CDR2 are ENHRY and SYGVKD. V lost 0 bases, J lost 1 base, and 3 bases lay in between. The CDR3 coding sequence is TGTGCCATCAGTGAGTCCGGGAACACCGGGGAGCTGTTTTTT. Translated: CAISESGNTGELFF.

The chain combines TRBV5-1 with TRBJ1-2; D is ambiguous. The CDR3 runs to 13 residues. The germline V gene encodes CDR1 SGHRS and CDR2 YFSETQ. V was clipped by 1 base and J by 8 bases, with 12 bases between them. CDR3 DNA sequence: TGCGCCAGCAGCTTGCACGGGGATACGGGCTACACCTTC. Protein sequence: CASSLHGDTGYTF.

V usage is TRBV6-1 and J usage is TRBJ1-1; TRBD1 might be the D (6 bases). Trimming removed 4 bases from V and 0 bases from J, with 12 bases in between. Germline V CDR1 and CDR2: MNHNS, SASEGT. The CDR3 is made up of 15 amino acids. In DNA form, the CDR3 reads TGTGCCAGCAGTGTGGGGGCTCGGATGAACACTGAAGCTTTCTTT. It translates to CASSVGARMNTEAFF.

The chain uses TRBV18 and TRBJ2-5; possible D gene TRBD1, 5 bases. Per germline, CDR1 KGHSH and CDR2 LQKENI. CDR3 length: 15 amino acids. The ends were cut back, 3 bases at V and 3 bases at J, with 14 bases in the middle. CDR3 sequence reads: CASSPGLRQKETQYF. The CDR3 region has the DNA TGTGCCAGCTCACCGGGGCTTCGACAGAAAGAGACCCAGTACTTC.

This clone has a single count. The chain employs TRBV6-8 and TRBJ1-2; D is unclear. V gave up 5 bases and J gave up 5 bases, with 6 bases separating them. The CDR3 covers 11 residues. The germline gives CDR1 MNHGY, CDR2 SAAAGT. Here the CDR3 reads CASSPGYGYTF. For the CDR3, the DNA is TGTGCCAGCAGTCCCGGGTATGGCTACACCTTC.

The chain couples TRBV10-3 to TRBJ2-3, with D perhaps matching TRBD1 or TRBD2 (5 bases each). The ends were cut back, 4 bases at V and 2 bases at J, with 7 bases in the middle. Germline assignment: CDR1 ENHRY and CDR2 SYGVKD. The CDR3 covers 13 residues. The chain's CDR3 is CAISAGATDTQYF. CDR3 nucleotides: TGTGCCATCAGTGCCGGGGCCACAGATACGCAGTATTTT.

CDR3 sequence (DNA): TGTGCCAGCTCACCACCGGGACAGACGAACACCGGGGAGCTGTTTTTT. Translated: CASSPPGQTNTGELFF. This sequence joins TRBV18 and TRBJ2-2; the match to TRBD1 covers 7 bases. There are 16 residues in the CDR3. V gave up 0 bases and J gave up 0 bases; unmatched junction bases: 1. Looked up from germline, CDR1 is KGHSH and CDR2 is LQKENI.

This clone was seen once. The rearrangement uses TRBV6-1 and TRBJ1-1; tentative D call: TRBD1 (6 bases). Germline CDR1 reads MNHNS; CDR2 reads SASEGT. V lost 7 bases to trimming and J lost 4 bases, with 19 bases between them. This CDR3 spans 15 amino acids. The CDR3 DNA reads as TGTGCCAGCATCCTAGGGGGGTTGGTCGGCACTGAAGCTTTCTTT. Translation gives CASILGGLVGTEAFF.